This TCR beta chain emerged from a study of cytotoxic CD8 clonotypes in ibrutinib-treated CLL. This table comes from immunoSEQ multiplex PCR, and its TCRdb copy is limited to in-frame clones, with some not included. The sample has 100,000 to 150,000 clones; approximately 83% are singletons. The CDR3 covers 15 residues. Trimming cost V 5 bases and J 2 bases, with 12 bases left between them. CDR1 KGHSH and CDR2 LQKENI come from the germline V gene. TCR beta libraries used about 1.9 micrograms of genomic DNA from cryopreserved PBMCs. The clonotype comes from a human donor with chronic lymphocytic leukemia. V is TRBV18 and J is TRBJ1-4, with D perhaps matching TRBD1 (6 bases). This sample comprised PBMCs, obtained after 24 months of ibrutinib treatment. The CDR3 sequence is CASSRETGTNEKLFF. The DNA of the CDR3 is TGTGCCAGCTCAAGGGAGACAGGCACTAATGAAAAACTGTTTTTT.